The 31 T cell receptor beta chains reported below all come from one sample, sequenced in a study of graft-versus-host responses after intestinal transplantation. Generated by immunoSEQ multiplex PCR, the TCRdb table keeps only in-frame clones and is missing some. Altogether roughly 100,000 clones are present, roughly 87% being singletons, with the ten largest covering approximately 0.88%. These TCRs' antigens remain unknown. The input for sequencing was unstimulated CD4+ T cells sorted from spleen or lymph node cells, taken before intestinal transplant. Receptors were obtained from a human donor who received an intestinal transplant.

This clone is a singleton in its sample. This chain connects TRBV5-1 to TRBJ2-2; 10 bases are shared with TRBD2. The CDR3 is made up of 16 amino acids. The germline V gene encodes CDR1 SGHRS and CDR2 YFSETQ. V lost 5 bases and J lost 4; bases outside the gene matches: 8. CDR3 nucleotide sequence: TGCGCCAGCAGGGGAGGGGCTAGCGGGAGCACCGGGGAGCTGTTTTTT. Residues: CASRGGASGSTGELFF.

V usage is TRBV28 and J usage is TRBJ1-1; D not certain. Germline-derived CDR1 and CDR2 are MDHEN and SYDVKM. The CDR3 runs 12 residues. Trimming took 1 base from V and 3 from J, leaving 3 bases between them. Written as DNA, the CDR3 is TGTGCCAGCAGTTTATTCGACACTGAAGCTTTCTTT. Translating gives CASSLFDTEAFF. Filled out from reference TRBV28 and TRBJ1-1, the complete variable domain reads DVKVTQSSRYLVKRTGEKVFLECVQDMDHENMFWYRQDPGLGLRLIYFSYDVKMKEKGDIPEGYSVSREKKERFSLILESASTNQTSMYLCASSLFDTEAFFGQGTRLTVV.

The chain couples TRBV6-1 to TRBJ2-7; the match to TRBD1 covers 7 bases. CDR3 size: 15 residues. CDR1 is MNHNS, CDR2 SASEGT, per germline. V shed 2 bases, J shed 2 bases, and the junction held 6 bases outside the gene matches. This chain's CDR3 is CASSEPGQVAYEQYF. CDR3 coding DNA: TGTGCCAGCAGTGAACCCGGACAGGTAGCCTACGAGCAGTACTTC.

V and J are TRBV21-1 and TRBJ2-1; the tabulated D call, TRBD2, remains unverified against the DNA. TRBV21-1 is annotated as a pseudogene. CDR3 length: 12 residues. Written as DNA, the CDR3 is TGTGCCAGCAGCAAATTTATAGATGAGCAGTTCTTC. Protein: CASSKFIDEQFF.

V usage is TRBV30 and J usage is TRBJ2-3; D unclear. Trimming took off 1 base at V and 3 bases at J, with 5 bases between the two ends. Germline V gene lookup returns CDR1 GTSNPN and CDR2 SVGIG (reference sequence). The CDR3 spans 12 residues. In DNA, the CDR3 is TGTGCCTGGAGTGACTCTACAGATACGCAGTATTTT. Amino acid sequence: CAWSDSTDTQYF.

The chain employs TRBV5-6 and TRBJ2-3; TRBD1 agrees at 9 bases. The length of the CDR3 is 15 residues. Germline V lookup: CDR1 SGHDT, CDR2 YYEEEE. J was trimmed by 2 bases and V by 4 bases; bases with no gene match: 5. CDR3 in amino acids: CASSPQGAVTDTQYF. The CDR3 bases are TGTGCCAGCAGCCCACAGGGGGCAGTCACAGATACGCAGTATTTT.

The rearrangement links TRBV11-1 to TRBJ1-1; D ambiguous. Per germline, CDR1 SGHAT and CDR2 FQDESV (reference sequence). This CDR3 is 15 amino acids long. V lost 6 bases and J 0 bases, leaving 14 bases between the germline ends. This CDR3 reads CASRIKGALNTEAFF. The DNA of the CDR3 is TGTGCCAGCAGAATTAAAGGAGCTTTGAACACTGAAGCTTTCTTT.

This clone has just one count. The rearrangement joins TRBV5-4 to TRBJ1-2; 7 bases fit TRBD1. Germline assignment: CDR1 SGHNT and CDR2 YYREEE (reference sequence). This CDR3 is built from 14 residues. Germline trimming cut 5 bases from V and 4 bases from J; bases unmatched to any gene: 8. The chain's CDR3 is CASSLGTARYGYTF. CDR3 bases: TGTGCCAGCAGTCTGGGGACAGCCCGCTATGGCTACACCTTC. Full variable domain (rest looked up from reference TRBV5-4 and TRBJ1-2): ETGVTQSPTHLIKTRGQQVTLRCSSQSGHNTVSWYQQALGQGPQFIFQYYREEENGRGNFPPRFSGLQFPNYSSELNVNALELDDSALYLCASSLGTARYGYTFGSGTRLTVV.

This chain links TRBV25-1 with TRBJ1-1, with a weak D call TRBD1 (5 bases). This CDR3 is 16 amino acids long. Trimming stripped 2 bases from V and 1 base from J, with 14 bases between. Germline CDR1 MGHDK, CDR2 SYGVNS. The CDR3 sequence is CASSEGRERTNTEAFF. DNA of the CDR3: TGTGCCAGCAGTGAAGGCAGGGAGAGGACGAACACTGAAGCTTTCTTT.

The V gene is TRBV5-1, the J gene TRBJ2-7, with 7 bases fitting TRBD2. With V trimmed by 2 bases and J by 4 bases, 15 bases remained unmatched. The CDR3 covers 17 residues. Per the germline V gene, CDR1 is SGHRS and CDR2 is YFSETQ. In DNA, the CDR3 is TGCGCCAGCAGCTTTTCAAGGGGTAGCGGGTCCCGGTACGAGCAGTACTTC. Its protein is CASSFSRGSGSRYEQYF.

The chain links TRBV2 to TRBJ2-1; 13 bases fit TRBD2. The V segment lost 6 bases and the J segment 7 bases; nucleotides outside the gene matches: 6. This CDR3 is 15 amino acids long. Germline V lookup: CDR1 SNHLY, CDR2 FYNNEI. The CDR3: CASRRLAGGWNEQFF. Written as DNA, the CDR3 is TGTGCCAGCAGAAGACTAGCGGGAGGTTGGAATGAGCAGTTCTTC.

The chain carries TRBV2 and TRBJ1-1, with D possibly matching TRBD1 (5 bases). V lost 8 bases to trimming and J lost 4 bases, with 14 bases between them. This CDR3 comprises 13 residues. Germline lookup yields CDR1 SNHLY and CDR2 FYNNEI. The chain's CDR3 is CASEVGGSTEAFF. The CDR3, as DNA: TGTGCCAGCGAGGTCGGGGGATCCACTGAAGCTTTCTTT.

This clone was found once. This chain joins TRBV4-1 and TRBJ2-7, with 11 bases matching TRBD2. Germline V CDR1 and CDR2: MGHRA, YSYEKL. The CDR3 contains 16 residues. V was pared by 2 bases and J by 2 bases, with 5 bases of the junction left unmatched. The CDR3 loop is CASSQLAGGPTYEQYF. In DNA form, the CDR3 reads TGCGCCAGCAGCCAACTAGCGGGAGGCCCCACCTACGAGCAGTACTTC.

The V call is TRBV5-1, the J call TRBJ1-1, with D perhaps TRBD1 (5 bases). Germline V gives CDR1 SGHRS, CDR2 YFSETQ. V shed 3 bases and J shed 0 bases, with 12 bases lying between them. The CDR3 extends over 15 amino acids. CDR3 in amino acids: CASSSLGLMNTEAFF. DNA of the CDR3: TGCGCCAGCAGCTCTCTGGGACTCATGAACACTGAAGCTTTCTTT.

This sequence joins TRBV6-5 and TRBJ1-1, with D tentatively TRBD1 (6 bases). Trimming removed 8 bases from V and 2 bases from J, with 12 bases in between. CDR1 is MNHEY and CDR2 is SVGAGI in the germline V gene. The CDR3 is made up of 13 amino acids. In DNA form, the CDR3 reads TGTGCCAGCCCTCGCAGGGGTAACACTGAAGCTTTCTTT. It is translated as CASPRRGNTEAFF.

CDR3 DNA: TGTGCCAGCAGTTACTCACAGGGGTTTGAAGCTTTCTTT. It is translated as CASSYSQGFEAFF. V is TRBV6-6 and J is TRBJ1-1, with 7 bases fitting TRBD1. After removal of 0 bases from V and 7 bases from J, the junction contained 2 bases not matched to a gene. The germline gives CDR1 MNHNY, CDR2 SVGAGI (reference sequence). This CDR3 spans 13 amino acids.

The chain links TRBV29-1 to TRBJ1-6, with TRBD1 matching over 8 bases. Looked up from germline, CDR1 is SQVTM and CDR2 is ANQGSEA. V lost 5 bases to trimming and J lost 4 bases; unmatched junction nucleotides: 4. CDR3 length: 14 amino acids. The CDR3 here is CSVNDRGYNSPLHF. The CDR3 DNA sequence: TGCAGCGTTAATGACAGGGGTTATAATTCACCCCTCCACTTT. Complete variable domain (other parts from reference TRBV29-1 and TRBJ1-6): SAVISQKPSRDICQRGTSLTIQCQVDSQVTMMFWYRQQPGQSLTLIATANQGSEATYESGFVIDKFPISRPNLTFSTLTVSNMSPEDSSIYLCSVNDRGYNSPLHFGNGTRLTVT.

V gene TRBV10-1 combines with J gene TRBJ2-3; either TRBD1 or TRBD2 may fit D (5 bases each). The CDR3 extends over 13 amino acids. Germline V gene sequence: CDR1 WNHNN, CDR2 SYGVQD (reference sequence). V shed 7 bases and J shed 0 bases, with 8 bases lying between them. The chain's CDR3 is CASKRDSTDTQYF. DNA for the CDR3: TGCGCCAGCAAAAGGGACAGCACAGATACGCAGTATTTT.

The chain is built from TRBV10-1 and TRBJ2-1; 9 positions agree with TRBD1. V gave up 5 bases and J gave up 6 bases; unmatched junction bases: 5. The CDR3 is 14 residues long. From germline, CDR1 is WNHNN and CDR2 SYGVQD (reference sequence). CDR3 sequence: CASSTGTGSNEQFF. As DNA, the CDR3 is TGCGCCAGCAGTACCGGGACAGGGTCCAATGAGCAGTTCTTC.

The chain is built from TRBV29-1 and TRBJ2-1, with TRBD2 matching over 13 bases. The V and J ends lost 4 bases and 10 bases, in that order; junction bases with no gene match: 10. This CDR3 comprises 15 residues. Germline CDR1 is SQVTM and CDR2 is ANQGSEA. The CDR3 DNA reads as TGCAGCGTTGTTGTAGGGACTAGCGGGGCCAGGGAGCAGTTCTTC. This gives the protein CSVVVGTSGAREQFF.

The chain links TRBV2 to TRBJ1-5; D unclear. The CDR3 has 13 residues. In germline, CDR1 is SNHLY, CDR2 FYNNEI. Trimming cost V 3 bases and J 2 bases, with 5 bases left between them. CDR3 sequence: CASSEFGNQPQHF. The DNA for the CDR3 is TGTGCCAGCAGTGAGTTCGGCAATCAGCCCCAGCATTTT. Looking up the rest from reference TRBV2 and TRBJ1-5 gives the full variable domain: EPEVTQTPSHQVTQMGQEVILRCVPISNHLYFYWYRQILGQKVEFLVSFYNNEISEKSEIFDDQFSVERPDGSNFTLKIRSTKLEDSAMYFCASSEFGNQPQHFGDGTRLSIL.

The CDR3 DNA is TGTGCCAGCAGCGCACAGGGGGGTAAGCAGCCCCAGCATTTT. Translating it yields CASSAQGGKQPQHF. The chain employs TRBV7-6 and TRBJ1-5; 8 bases are shared with TRBD1. CDR1 and CDR2 from the germline V gene are SGHVS and FNYEAQ. The junction had 7 bases not matched to a gene; V was cut back by 5 bases and J by 7 bases. This CDR3 has 14 residues. Drawing the rest from reference TRBV7-6 and TRBJ1-5, the complete variable domain is GAGVSQSPRYKVTKRGQDVALRCDPISGHVSLYWYRQALGQGPEFLTYFNYEAQQDKSGLPNDRFSAERPEGSISTLTIQRTEQRDSAMYRCASSAQGGKQPQHFGDGTRLSIL.

J is TRBJ2-5 and V is TRBV9, with 11 bases that match TRBD2. J was trimmed by 4 bases and V by 6 bases; bases with no gene match: 8. Per the germline V gene, CDR1 is SGDLS and CDR2 is YYNGEE. The CDR3 runs 15 residues. Written as DNA, the CDR3 is TGTGCCAGCACCCCGACTAGCGGGAACGGAGAGACCCAGTACTTC. It yields the protein CASTPTSGNGETQYF.

The chain uses TRBV2 and TRBJ2-6, with D unresolved. Looked up from germline, CDR1 is SNHLY and CDR2 is FYNNEI. This CDR3 has 15 residues. The V end lost 2 bases, the J end lost 2 bases, and 7 bases lay between the germline ends. Written as DNA, the CDR3 is TGTGCCAGCAGTGAAATAAGGACTGGGGCCAACGTCCTGACTTTC. It is translated as CASSEIRTGANVLTF.

This clone was seen once. V and J are TRBV5-1 and TRBJ2-5; 10 bases are a match to TRBD2. Germline V lookup: CDR1 SGHRS, CDR2 YFSETQ. The ends lost 0 bases at V and 5 bases at J; junction bases unmatched: 4. The CDR3 is made up of 15 amino acids. The CDR3 spells CASSLASGGAETQYF. CDR3 nucleotides: TGCGCCAGCAGCTTGGCCAGCGGGGGGGCTGAGACCCAGTACTTC. The full variable domain, rest sourced from reference TRBV5-1 and TRBJ2-5, is KAGVTQTPRYLIKTRGQQVTLSCSPISGHRSVSWYQQTPGQGLQFLFEYFSETQRNKGNFPGRFSGRQFSNSRSEMNVSTLELGDSALYLCASSLASGGAETQYFGPGTRLLVL.

The chain's CDR3 is CASSQADRLGNNEQFF. The CDR3 DNA is TGTGCCAGCAGCCAGGCGGACAGGCTCGGTAACAATGAGCAGTTCTTC. V is TRBV4-2 and J is TRBJ2-1, with 7 bases identical to TRBD1. Germline V gene data show CDR1 as LGHNA and CDR2 as YNFKEQ. CDR3 size: 16 residues. V lost 3 bases to trimming and J lost 5 bases; unmatched junction nucleotides: 10.

Remarks on this clone: Additional DNA sequences in this sample encode the identical CDR3. This chain joins TRBV5-1 and TRBJ2-5; a weak D match, TRBD2 (5 bases). The CDR3 length is 14 residues. The V gene lost 0 bases and the J gene lost 1 base, with 7 bases spanning the gap. Germline V gene lookup returns CDR1 SGHRS and CDR2 YFSETQ. In DNA form, the CDR3 reads TGCGCCAGCAGCTTGGGGGCGGGCCAAGAGACCCAGTACTTC. The encoded protein is CASSLGAGQETQYF.

The V and J genes are TRBV7-9 and TRBJ2-1; D gene unclear. Germline V gene sequence: CDR1 SEHNR, CDR2 FQNEAQ (reference sequence). This CDR3 spans 11 amino acids. Trimming stripped 6 bases from V and 1 base from J, with 1 base between. The CDR3 spells CASRSYNEQFF. The DNA for the CDR3 is TGTGCCAGCAGGTCCTACAATGAGCAGTTCTTC.

The chain's CDR3 is CASSYSGIPGNTIYF. CDR3 DNA: TGTGCCAGCAGTTACTCGGGCATACCTGGAAACACCATATATTTT. The chain employs TRBV6-5 and TRBJ1-3, with no clear D. V lost 0 bases to trimming and J lost 2 bases, with 8 bases between them. This CDR3 spans 15 amino acids. The V gene's germline CDR1 is MNHEY and CDR2 SVGAGI.

CDR3 coding DNA: TGTGCCAGCATAGAGCGGAACACCGGGGAGCTGTTTTTT. Amino acids: CASIERNTGELFF. This chain joins TRBV6-5 and TRBJ2-2; D remains ambiguous. The CDR3 is 13 amino acids. V was cut by 7 bases and J by 1 base, with 7 bases left in between. The germline CDR1 and CDR2 sequences are MNHEY and SVGAGI.

J is TRBJ2-1 and V is TRBV2; tentatively, D is TRBD2 (6 bases). From germline, CDR1 is SNHLY and CDR2 FYNNEI. V was shortened by 7 bases and J by 3 bases, with 13 bases between the two germline ends. CDR3 length equals 14 residues. CDR3 in amino acids: CASIGTHVYNEQFF. The DNA for the CDR3 is TGTGCCAGCATCGGGACTCACGTCTACAATGAGCAGTTCTTC.